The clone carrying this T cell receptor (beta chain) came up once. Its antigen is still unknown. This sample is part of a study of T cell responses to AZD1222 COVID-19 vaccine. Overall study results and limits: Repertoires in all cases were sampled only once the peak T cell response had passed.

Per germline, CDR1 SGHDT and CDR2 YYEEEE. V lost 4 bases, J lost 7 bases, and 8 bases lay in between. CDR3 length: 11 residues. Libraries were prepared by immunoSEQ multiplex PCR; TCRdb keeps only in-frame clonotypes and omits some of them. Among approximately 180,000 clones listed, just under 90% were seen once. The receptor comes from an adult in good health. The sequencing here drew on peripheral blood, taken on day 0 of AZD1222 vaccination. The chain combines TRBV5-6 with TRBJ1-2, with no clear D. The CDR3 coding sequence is TGTGCCAGCAGCGTGGGGTTTGGCTACACCTTC. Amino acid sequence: CASSVGFGYTF.